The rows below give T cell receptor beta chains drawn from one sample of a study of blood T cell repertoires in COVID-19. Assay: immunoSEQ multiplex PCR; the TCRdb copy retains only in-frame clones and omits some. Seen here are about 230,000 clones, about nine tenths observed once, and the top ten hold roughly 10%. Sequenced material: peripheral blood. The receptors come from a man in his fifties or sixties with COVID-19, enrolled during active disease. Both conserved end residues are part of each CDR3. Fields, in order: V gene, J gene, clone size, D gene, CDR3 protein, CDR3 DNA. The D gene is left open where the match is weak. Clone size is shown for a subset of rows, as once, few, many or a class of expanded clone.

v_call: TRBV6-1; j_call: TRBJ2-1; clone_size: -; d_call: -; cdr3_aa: CASSEDRLSPYNEQFF; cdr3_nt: TGTGCCAGCAGTGAAGATCGACTTAGCCCCTACAATGAGCAGTTCTTC
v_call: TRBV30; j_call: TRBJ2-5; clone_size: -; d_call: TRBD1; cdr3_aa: CACKYRGPETQYF; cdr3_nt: TGTGCCTGCAAATACAGGGGGCCGGAGACCCAGTACTTC
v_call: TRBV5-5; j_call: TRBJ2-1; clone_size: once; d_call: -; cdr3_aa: CASSPELVGGRNEQFF; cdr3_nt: TGTGCCAGCAGCCCGGAATTGGTGGGGGGGCGTAATGAGCAGTTCTTC
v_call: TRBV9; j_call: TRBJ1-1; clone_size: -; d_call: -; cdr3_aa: CASSVGQTRDTEAFF; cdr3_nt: TGTGCCAGCAGCGTAGGCCAGACGAGGGACACTGAAGCTTTCTTT
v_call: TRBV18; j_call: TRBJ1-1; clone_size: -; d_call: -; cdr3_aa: CASSPVSRDTEAFF; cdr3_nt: TGTGCCAGCTCACCGGTTAGCAGGGACACTGAAGCTTTCTTT
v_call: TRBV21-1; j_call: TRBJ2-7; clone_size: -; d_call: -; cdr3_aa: CASSKGQNKSYEQYF; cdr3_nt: TGTGCCAGCAGCAAGGGACAGAACAAATCCTACGAGCAGTACTTC
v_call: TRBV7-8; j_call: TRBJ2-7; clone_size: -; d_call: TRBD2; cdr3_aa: CASSLVWNPGLTENEQYF; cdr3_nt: TGTGCCAGCAGCTTAGTTTGGAACCCGGGACTAACCGAGAACGAGCAGTACTTC
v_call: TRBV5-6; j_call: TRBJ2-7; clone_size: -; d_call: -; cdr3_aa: CASSFPGVSYEQYF; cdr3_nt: TGTGCCAGCAGCTTCCCAGGCGTCTCCTACGAGCAGTACTTC
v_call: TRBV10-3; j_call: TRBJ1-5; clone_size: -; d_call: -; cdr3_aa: CATQDRGDSNQPQHF; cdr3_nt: TGTGCCACGCAGGATCGGGGAGATAGCAATCAGCCCCAGCATTTT
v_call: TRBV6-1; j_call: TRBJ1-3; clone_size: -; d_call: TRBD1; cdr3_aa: CASSEALLTPTGVSGNTIYF; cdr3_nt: TGTGCCAGCAGTGAAGCGCTTCTGACTCCAACAGGGGTCTCTGGAAACACCATATATTTT
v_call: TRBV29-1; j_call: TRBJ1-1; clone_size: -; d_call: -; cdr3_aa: CSVVGSGEGGNTEAFF; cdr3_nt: TGCAGCGTTGTTGGGTCAGGGGAGGGTGGGAACACTGAAGCTTTCTTT
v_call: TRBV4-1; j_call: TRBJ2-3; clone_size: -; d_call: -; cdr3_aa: CASSREVPAHDTQYF; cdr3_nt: TGCGCCAGCAGCCGGGAGGTTCCAGCTCACGATACGCAGTATTTT
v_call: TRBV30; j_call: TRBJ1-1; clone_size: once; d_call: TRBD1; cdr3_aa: CAWTFRTGRDFAEAFF; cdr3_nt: TGTGCCTGGACCTTCCGGACAGGTAGGGACTTCGCTGAAGCTTTCTTT
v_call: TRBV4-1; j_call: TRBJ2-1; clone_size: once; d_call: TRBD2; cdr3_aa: CASSQDGLAGRYEQFF; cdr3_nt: TGCGCCAGCAGCCAAGATGGACTAGCGGGGCGGTATGAGCAGTTCTTC
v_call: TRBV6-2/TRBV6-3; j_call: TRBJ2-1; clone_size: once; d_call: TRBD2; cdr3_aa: CASSYRLSLRGGNEQFF; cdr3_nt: TGTGCCAGCAGTTACCGCCTATCGTTGCGGGGGGGCAATGAGCAGTTCTTC
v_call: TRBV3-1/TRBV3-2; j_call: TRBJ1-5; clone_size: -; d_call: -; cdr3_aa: CASSPGGGSNQPQHF; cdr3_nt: TGTGCCAGCAGCCCGGGGGGAGGCAGCAATCAGCCCCAGCATTTT
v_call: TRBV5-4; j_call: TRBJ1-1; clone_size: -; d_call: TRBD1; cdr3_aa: CASSHGTAQNTEAFF; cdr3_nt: TGTGCCAGCAGCCATGGGACAGCCCAAAACACTGAAGCTTTCTTT
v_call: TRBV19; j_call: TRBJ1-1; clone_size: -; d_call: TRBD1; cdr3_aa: CATEDRVNTEAFF; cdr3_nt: TGTGCCACTGAGGACAGGGTGAACACTGAAGCTTTCTTT
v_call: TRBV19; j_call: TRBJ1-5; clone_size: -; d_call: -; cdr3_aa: CASSPTMNQPQHF; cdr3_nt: TGTGCCAGTAGTCCGACAATGAATCAGCCCCAGCATTTT
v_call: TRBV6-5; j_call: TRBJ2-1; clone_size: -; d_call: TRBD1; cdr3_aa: CASSYSSGTGVKGQFF; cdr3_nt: TGTGCCAGCAGTTACTCAAGCGGGACAGGGGTCAAGGGACAGTTCTTC
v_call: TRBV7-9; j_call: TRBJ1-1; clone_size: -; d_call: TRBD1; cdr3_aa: CASSWSTGDAFF; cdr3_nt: TGTGCCAGCAGCTGGAGTACAGGGGACGCTTTCTTT
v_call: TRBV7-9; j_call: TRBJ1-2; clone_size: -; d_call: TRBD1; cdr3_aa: CASSLPSSGGNNYGYTF; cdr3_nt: TGTGCCAGCAGCTTACCAAGCTCAGGGGGCAATAACTATGGCTACACCTTC
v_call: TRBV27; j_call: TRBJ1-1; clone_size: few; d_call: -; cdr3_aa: CASSQKAVELVTEAFF; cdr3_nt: TGTGCCAGCAGTCAAAAGGCGGTGGAACTCGTCACTGAAGCTTTCTTT
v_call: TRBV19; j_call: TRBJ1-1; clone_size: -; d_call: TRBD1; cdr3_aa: CASSRDRDLSGGFF; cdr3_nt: TGTGCCAGTAGTAGGGACAGGGACCTCAGTGGGGGTTTCTTT
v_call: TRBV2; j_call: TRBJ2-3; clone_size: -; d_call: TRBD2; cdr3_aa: CASSGGTSGRTDTQYF; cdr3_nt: TGTGCCAGCAGTGGAGGGACTAGCGGGAGGACAGATACGCAGTATTTT
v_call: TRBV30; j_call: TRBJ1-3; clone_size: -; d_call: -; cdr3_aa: CAWSFYSGNTIYF; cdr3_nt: TGTGCCTGGAGTTTCTACTCTGGAAACACCATATATTTT
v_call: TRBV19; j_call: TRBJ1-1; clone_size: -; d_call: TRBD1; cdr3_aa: CASRIRDRVSVNTEAFF; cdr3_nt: TGTGCCAGTAGAATCCGGGACAGGGTTTCGGTGAACACTGAAGCTTTCTTT
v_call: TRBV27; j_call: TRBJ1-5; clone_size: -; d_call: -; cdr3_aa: CASSRNSDSNQPQHF; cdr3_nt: TGTGCCAGCAGTCGGAACAGTGATAGCAATCAGCCCCAGCATTTT
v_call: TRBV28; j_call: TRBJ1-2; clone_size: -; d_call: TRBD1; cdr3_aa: CAIARRGQWKTNYGYTF; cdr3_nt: TGTGCCATTGCTCGTAGGGGACAGTGGAAGACTAACTATGGCTACACCTTC
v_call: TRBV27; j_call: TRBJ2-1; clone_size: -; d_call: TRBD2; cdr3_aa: CASSPNSGGAANEQFF; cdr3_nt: TGTGCCAGCAGTCCCAATAGCGGGGGGGCCGCCAATGAGCAGTTCTTC
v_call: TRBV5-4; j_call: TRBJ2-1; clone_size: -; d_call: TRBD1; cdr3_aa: CASSGGQDNEQFF; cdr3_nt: TGTGCCAGCAGCGGGGGACAGGACAATGAGCAGTTCTTC
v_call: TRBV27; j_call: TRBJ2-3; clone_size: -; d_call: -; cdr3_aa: CASTPRGWTDTQYF; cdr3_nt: TGTGCCAGCACCCCCAGGGGTTGGACAGATACGCAGTATTTT
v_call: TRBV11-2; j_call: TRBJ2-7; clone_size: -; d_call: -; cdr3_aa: CASSEGGWVAYEQYF; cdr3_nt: TGTGCCAGCAGCGAGGGTGGTTGGGTGGCCTACGAGCAGTACTTC
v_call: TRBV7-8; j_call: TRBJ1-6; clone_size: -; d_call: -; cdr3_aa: CASSSIILGSPLHF; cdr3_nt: TGTGCCAGCAGCTCTATTATCCTCGGGTCACCCCTCCACTTT
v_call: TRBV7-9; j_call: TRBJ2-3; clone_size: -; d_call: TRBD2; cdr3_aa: CASSPGLAETDTQYF; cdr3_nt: TGTGCCAGCAGCCCGGGACTAGCGGAGACAGATACGCAGTATTTT
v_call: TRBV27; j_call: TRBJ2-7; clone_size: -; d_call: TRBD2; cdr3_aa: CASSRPGGSEVYEQYF; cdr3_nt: TGTGCCAGCAGCCGCCCCGGGGGGTCCGAAGTCTACGAGCAGTACTTC
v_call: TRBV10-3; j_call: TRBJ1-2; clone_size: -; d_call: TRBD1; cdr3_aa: CAITLDREYGYTF; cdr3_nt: TGTGCCATCACCCTGGACAGGGAGTATGGCTACACCTTC
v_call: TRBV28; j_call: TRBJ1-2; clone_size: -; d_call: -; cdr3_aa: CASSLSLNGYTF; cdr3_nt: TGTGCCAGCAGTCTCTCTCTTAATGGCTACACCTTC
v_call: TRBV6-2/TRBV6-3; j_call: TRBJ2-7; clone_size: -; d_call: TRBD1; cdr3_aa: CASSRGTYEQYF; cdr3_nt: TGTGCCAGCAGCAGGGGGACCTACGAGCAGTACTTC
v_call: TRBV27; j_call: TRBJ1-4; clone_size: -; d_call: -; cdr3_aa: CASSDHGAKGEKLFF; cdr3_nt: TGTGCCAGCAGCGATCATGGGGCAAAGGGTGAAAAACTGTTTTTT
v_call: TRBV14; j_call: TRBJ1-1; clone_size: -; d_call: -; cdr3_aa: CASSQGFGAFF; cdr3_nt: TGTGCCAGCAGCCAAGGATTCGGGGCTTTCTTT